This T cell receptor (beta chain) was sequenced for a study of blood T cell repertoires in COVID-19. Ages ranged from about 18 to 100 years, with residence in some 25 US areas. Participant-reported clinical history was the basis for cohort assignment. Either two negative PCRs, clearance, or symptom resolution qualified Cohort 3 donors as recovered. Trimming pared 3 bases from V and 5 bases from J, leaving 8 bases between. The CDR3 totals 13 residues. CDR1 is MNHEY, CDR2 SVGAGI, per germline. As regards this clone: Additional DNA sequences in this sample encode the identical CDR3.

In the study's own analysis: Counts of nucleated cells, estimated from reference gene primer amplification, were obtained. Using immunoSEQ multiplex PCR, the repertoire was profiled, and TCRdb retains in-frame clones only, with some absent. D and trimming were read from the DNA, whereas the V and J calls and clone size are those reported in that table. The sample shows 400,000 or so clones, around 89% of them seen only once. This rearrangement joins TRBV6-5 to TRBJ1-5; no reliable D call. This TCR was recovered from a man aged 30-40 years who had recovered from COVID-19. The sequencing sample was made of PBMCs or T cells enriched from blood (not recorded which). CDR3 loop: CASSYGRDQPQHF. DNA of the CDR3: TGTGCCAGCAGTTATGGCCGGGATCAGCCCCAGCATTTT.